This note documents a single T cell receptor beta chain sequence. The sample is drawn from a study of blood T cell repertoires in COVID-19. Study-level background: Acute-phase and convalescent COVID-19 samples originated in the United States, Italy and Spain. T cells, B-cell-depleted T cells, or PBMCs provided the cDNA or gDNA that served as material.

Per the study methods: It was from reference gene primer amplification that nucleated cell counts were estimated. Generated by immunoSEQ multiplex PCR, the TCRdb table keeps only in-frame clones and is missing some. The DNA gave D and trimming, while V, J and clone size come from that table. Of 80,000 to 100,000 clones listed, roughly 76% are singletons. There are 16 residues in the CDR3. The germline V gene has CDR1 SGHRS and CDR2 YFSETQ. V shed 1 base and J 0 bases; nucleotides not matched to a gene: 3. The sample comprised peripheral blood. V is TRBV5-1 and J is TRBJ2-1; 8 bases fit TRBD2. This receptor was obtained from an elderly woman with active or convalescent COVID-19. This CDR3 is CASSLQGTSSYNEQFF. CDR3 nucleotides: TGCGCCAGCAGCTTGCAGGGGACTAGCTCCTACAATGAGCAGTTCTTC. The entire variable domain, with the rest obtained from reference TRBV5-1 and TRBJ2-1, is as follows: KAGVTQTPRYLIKTRGQQVTLSCSPISGHRSVSWYQQTPGQGLQFLFEYFSETQRNKGNFPGRFSGRQFSNSRSEMNVSTLELGDSALYLCASSLQGTSSYNEQFFGPGTRLTVL.